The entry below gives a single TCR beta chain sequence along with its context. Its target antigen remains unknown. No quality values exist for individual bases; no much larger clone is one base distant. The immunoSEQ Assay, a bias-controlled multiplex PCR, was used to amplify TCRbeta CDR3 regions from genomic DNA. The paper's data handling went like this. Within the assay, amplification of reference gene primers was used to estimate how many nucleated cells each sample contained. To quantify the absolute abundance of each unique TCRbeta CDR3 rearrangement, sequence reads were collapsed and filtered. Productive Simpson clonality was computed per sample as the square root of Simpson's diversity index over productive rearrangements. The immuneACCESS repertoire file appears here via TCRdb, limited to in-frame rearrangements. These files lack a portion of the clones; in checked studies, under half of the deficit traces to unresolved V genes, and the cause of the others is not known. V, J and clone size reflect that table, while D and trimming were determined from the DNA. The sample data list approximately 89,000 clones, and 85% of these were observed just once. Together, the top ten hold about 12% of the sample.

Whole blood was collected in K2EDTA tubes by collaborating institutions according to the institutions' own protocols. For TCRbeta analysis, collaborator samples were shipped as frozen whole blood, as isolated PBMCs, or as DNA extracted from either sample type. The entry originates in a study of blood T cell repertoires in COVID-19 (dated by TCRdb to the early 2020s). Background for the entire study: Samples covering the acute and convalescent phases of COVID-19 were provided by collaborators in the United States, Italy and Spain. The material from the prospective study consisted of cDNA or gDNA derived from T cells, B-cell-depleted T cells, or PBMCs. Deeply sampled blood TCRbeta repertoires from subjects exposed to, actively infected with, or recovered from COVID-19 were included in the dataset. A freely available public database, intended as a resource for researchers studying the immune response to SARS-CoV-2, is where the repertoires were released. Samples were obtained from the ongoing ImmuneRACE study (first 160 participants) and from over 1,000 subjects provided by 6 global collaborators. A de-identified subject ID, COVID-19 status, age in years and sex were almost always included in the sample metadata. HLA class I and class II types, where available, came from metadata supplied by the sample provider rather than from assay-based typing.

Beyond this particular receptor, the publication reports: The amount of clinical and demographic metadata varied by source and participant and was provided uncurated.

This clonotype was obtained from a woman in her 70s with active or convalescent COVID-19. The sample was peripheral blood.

The DNA sequence is TGTGCCAGCAGCGCCCGGGGGGCCTCCTACGAGCAGTACTTC. It is translated as CASSARGASYEQYF. The V and J genes are TRBV11-1 and TRBJ2-7; TRBD2 could be the D gene, as 7 bases match. V and J are truncated by 5 bases and 0 bases respectively, leaving an intervening sequence of 11 bases. For CDR1 and CDR2, the germline V gene (reference sequence) lists SGHAT and FQDESV. The CDR3 covers 14 residues, taking in both the cysteine and the phenylalanine. The read is trimmed to its CDR3 DNA, 42 bases read in frame from base 1.